A selection of T cell receptor beta chains follows, all from one sample in a study of blood T cell repertoires in COVID-19. Sequenced by immunoSEQ multiplex PCR; TCRdb stores in-frame clones only, minus some. The sample carries more than 85,000 clones, 75% to 85% recorded once. Sequencing input: peripheral blood. The source is a man in his 70s with acute or convalescent COVID-19. The CDR3 runs from the conserved cysteine through the conserved F or W. The order of the fields is J gene, D gene, V gene, CDR3 protein. A D gene is named only where the DNA matches it firmly.

>TRBJ1-2|NA|TRBV28
CASNSRDYYGYTF
>TRBJ2-3|NA|TRBV7-2
CASSLGPIDTQYF
>TRBJ1-3|TRBD1|TRBV4-1
CASSRDRGSGNTIYF
>TRBJ2-3|TRBD1|TRBV20-1
CSASDGQVFADTQYF
>TRBJ2-1|TRBD1|TRBV11-2
CASSPPTGLDEQFF
>TRBJ2-7|NA|TRBV18
CASSRQSEQYF
>TRBJ2-7|TRBD1|TRBV6-5
CASSWPGQGYEQYF
>TRBJ2-4|TRBD2|TRBV2
CASSETSGVGKNIQYF
>TRBJ2-7|TRBD2|TRBV5-1
CASSQTSGSYEQYF
>TRBJ1-6|NA|TRBV7-9
CASRAQGSHNSPLHF
>TRBJ2-1|TRBD2|TRBV7-2
CASSLISLGEGQSYNEQFF
>TRBJ2-2|NA|TRBV2
CATQGGGSGELFF
>TRBJ2-5|NA|TRBV4-3
CASSQDLASEAQYF
>TRBJ2-7|NA|TRBV5-6
CASSWDKYEQYF
>TRBJ1-4|TRBD1|TRBV30
CAWTLGQFNEKLFF
>TRBJ2-1|TRBD1|TRBV10-3
CAINHPGTGEKNEQFF